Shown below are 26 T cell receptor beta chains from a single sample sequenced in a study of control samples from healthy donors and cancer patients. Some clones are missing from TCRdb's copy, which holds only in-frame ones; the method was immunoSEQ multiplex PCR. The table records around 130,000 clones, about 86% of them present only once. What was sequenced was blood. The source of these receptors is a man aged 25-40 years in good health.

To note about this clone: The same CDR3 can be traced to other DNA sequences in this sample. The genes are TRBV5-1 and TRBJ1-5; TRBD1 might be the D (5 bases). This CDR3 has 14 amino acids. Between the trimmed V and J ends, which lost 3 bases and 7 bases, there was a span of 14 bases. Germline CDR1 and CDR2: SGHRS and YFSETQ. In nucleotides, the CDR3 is TGCGCCAGCAGCTACGGGGACCGAAACCAGCCCCAGCATTTT. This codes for CASSYGDRNQPQHF.

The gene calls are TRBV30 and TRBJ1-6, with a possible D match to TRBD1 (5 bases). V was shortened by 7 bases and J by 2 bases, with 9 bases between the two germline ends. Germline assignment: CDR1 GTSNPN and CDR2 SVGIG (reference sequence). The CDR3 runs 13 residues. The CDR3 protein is CASTGAYNSPLHF. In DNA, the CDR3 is TGTGCCTCCACGGGGGCCTATAATTCACCCCTCCACTTT.

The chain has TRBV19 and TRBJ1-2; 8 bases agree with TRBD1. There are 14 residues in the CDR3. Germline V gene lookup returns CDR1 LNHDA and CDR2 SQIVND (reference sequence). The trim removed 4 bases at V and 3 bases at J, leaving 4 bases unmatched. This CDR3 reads CASSTGGEDYGYTF. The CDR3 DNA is TGTGCCAGTAGTACAGGGGGCGAGGACTATGGCTACACCTTC.

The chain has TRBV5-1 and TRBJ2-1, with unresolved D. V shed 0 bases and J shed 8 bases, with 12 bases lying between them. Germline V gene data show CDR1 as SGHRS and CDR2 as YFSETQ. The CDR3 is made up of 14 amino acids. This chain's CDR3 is CASSLGSRGDEQFF. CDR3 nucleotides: TGCGCCAGCAGCTTGGGGTCCAGAGGAGATGAGCAGTTCTTC.

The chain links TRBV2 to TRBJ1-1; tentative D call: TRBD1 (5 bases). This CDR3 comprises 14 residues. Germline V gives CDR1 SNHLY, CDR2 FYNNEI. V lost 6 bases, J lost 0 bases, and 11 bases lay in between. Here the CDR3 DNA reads TGTGCCAGCAGACTCAGGGAGGTGAACACTGAAGCTTTCTTT. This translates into CASRLREVNTEAFF.

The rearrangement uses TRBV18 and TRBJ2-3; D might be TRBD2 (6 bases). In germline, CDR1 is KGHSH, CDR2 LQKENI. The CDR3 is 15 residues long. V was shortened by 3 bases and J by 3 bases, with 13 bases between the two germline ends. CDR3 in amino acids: CASSPGQTSTDTQYF. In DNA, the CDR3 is TGTGCCAGCTCACCGGGGCAGACTAGTACAGATACGCAGTATTTT.

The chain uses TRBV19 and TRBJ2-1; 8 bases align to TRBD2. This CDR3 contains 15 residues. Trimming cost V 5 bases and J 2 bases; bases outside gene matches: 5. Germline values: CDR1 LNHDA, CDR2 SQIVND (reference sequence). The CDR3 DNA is TGTGCCAGTAGTGGGGATAGCGGGGCCTACAATGAGCAGTTCTTC. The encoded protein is CASSGDSGAYNEQFF.

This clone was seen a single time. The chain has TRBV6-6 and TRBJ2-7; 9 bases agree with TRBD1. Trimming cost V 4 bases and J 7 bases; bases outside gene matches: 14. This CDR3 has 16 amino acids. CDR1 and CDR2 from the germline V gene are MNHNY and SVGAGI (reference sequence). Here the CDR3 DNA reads TGTGCCAGCAGTTTAAAGTTGACAGGGGGTTCGAGGGAGCAGTACTTC. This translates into CASSLKLTGGSREQYF.

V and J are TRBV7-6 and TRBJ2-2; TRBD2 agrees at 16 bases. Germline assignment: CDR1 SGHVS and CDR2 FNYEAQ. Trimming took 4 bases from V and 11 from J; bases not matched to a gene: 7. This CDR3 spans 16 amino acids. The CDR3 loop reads CASSSPGTSGGAELFF. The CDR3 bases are TGTGCCAGCAGCTCTCCCGGGACTAGCGGGGGGGCAGAGCTGTTTTTT.

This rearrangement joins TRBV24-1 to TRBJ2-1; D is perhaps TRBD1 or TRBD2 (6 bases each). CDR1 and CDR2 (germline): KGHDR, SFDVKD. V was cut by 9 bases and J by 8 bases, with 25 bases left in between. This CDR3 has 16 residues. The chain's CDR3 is CATGGGMGDPGDEQFF. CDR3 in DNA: TGTGCCACCGGGGGCGGGATGGGAGATCCGGGCGATGAGCAGTTCTTC.

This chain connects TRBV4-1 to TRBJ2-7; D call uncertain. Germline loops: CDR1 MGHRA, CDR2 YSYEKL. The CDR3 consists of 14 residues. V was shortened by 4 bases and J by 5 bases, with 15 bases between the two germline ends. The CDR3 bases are TGCGCCAGCAGCCCTCTAATGGTGGGTGACGAGCAGTACTTC. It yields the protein CASSPLMVGDEQYF.

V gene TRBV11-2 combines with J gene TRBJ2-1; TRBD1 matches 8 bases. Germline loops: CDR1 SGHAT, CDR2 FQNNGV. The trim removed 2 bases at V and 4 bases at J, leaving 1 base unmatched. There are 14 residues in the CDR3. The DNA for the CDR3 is TGTGCCAGCAGCTTAAACAGGGGGTACAATGAGCAGTTCTTC. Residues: CASSLNRGYNEQFF.

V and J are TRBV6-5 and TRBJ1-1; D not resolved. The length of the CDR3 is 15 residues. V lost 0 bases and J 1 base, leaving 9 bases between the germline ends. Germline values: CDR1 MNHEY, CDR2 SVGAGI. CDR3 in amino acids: CASSYSNVPNTEAFF. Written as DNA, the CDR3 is TGTGCCAGCAGTTACTCGAATGTCCCGAACACTGAAGCTTTCTTT.

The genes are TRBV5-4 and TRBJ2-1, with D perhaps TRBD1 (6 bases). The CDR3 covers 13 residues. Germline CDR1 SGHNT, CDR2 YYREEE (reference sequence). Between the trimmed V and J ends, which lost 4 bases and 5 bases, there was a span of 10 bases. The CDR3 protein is CASSQTGNNEQFF. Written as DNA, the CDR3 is TGTGCCAGCAGCCAAACAGGGAACAATGAGCAGTTCTTC.

CDR3 loop: CASSAGTVKYEQYV. The CDR3, as DNA: TGTGCCAGCAGCGCCGGGACAGTAAAGTACGAGCAGTACGTC. The chain combines TRBV2 with TRBJ2-7; 7 nucleotides agree with TRBD1. This CDR3 spans 14 amino acids. Looked up from germline, CDR1 is SNHLY and CDR2 is FYNNEI. J was trimmed by 4 bases and V by 6 bases; bases with no gene match: 9.

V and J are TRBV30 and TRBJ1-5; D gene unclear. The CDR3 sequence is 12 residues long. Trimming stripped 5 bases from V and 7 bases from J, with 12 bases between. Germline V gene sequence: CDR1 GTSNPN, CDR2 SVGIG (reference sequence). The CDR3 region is CAWDGFQQPQHF. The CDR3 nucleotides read TGTGCCTGGGACGGCTTCCAGCAGCCCCAGCATTTT.

The CDR3 sequence: CASSVEVQGVEGYTF. CDR3 DNA sequence: TGTGCCAGCAGCGTAGAAGTCCAGGGGGTCGAGGGCTACACCTTC. The J gene is TRBJ1-2, the V gene TRBV5-8; TRBD1 aligns across 7 bases. There are 15 residues in the CDR3. Germline V gene sequence: CDR1 SGHTS, CDR2 YDEGEE. Trimming took 4 bases from V and 8 from J; bases not matched to a gene: 14.

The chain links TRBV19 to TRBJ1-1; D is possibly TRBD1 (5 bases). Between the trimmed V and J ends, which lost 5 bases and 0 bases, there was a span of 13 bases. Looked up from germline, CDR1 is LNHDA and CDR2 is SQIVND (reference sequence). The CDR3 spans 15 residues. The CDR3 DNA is TGTGCCAGTAGTGGAAACAGGAACATGAACACTGAAGCTTTCTTT. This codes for CASSGNRNMNTEAFF. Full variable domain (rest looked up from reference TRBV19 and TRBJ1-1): DGGITQSPKYLFRKEGQNVTLSCEQNLNHDAMYWYRQDPGQGLRLIYYSQIVNDFQKGDIAEGYSVSREKKESFPLTVTSAQKNPTAFYLCASSGNRNMNTEAFFGQGTRLTVV.

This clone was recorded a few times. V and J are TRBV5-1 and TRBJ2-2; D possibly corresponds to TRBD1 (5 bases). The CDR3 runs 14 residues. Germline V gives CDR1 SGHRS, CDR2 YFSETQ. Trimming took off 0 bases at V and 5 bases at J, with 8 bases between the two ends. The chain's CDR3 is CASSLVDRTGELFF. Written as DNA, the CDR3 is TGCGCCAGCAGCTTGGTCGACAGAACCGGGGAGCTGTTTTTT. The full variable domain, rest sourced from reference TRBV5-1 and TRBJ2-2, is KAGVTQTPRYLIKTRGQQVTLSCSPISGHRSVSWYQQTPGQGLQFLFEYFSETQRNKGNFPGRFSGRQFSNSRSEMNVSTLELGDSALYLCASSLVDRTGELFFGEGSRLTVL.

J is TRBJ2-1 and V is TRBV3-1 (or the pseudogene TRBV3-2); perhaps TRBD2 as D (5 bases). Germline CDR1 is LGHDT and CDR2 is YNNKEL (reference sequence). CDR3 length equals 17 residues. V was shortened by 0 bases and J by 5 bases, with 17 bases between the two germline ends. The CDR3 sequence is CASSQDHSDSTDNEQFF. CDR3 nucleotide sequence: TGTGCCAGCAGCCAAGATCATAGCGACTCTACGGACAATGAGCAGTTCTTC.

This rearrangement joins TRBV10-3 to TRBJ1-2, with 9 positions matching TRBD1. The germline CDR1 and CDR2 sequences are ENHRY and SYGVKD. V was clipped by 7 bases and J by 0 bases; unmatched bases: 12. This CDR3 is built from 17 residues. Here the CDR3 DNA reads TGTGCCATCAAAGACGCGGGACAGGGAGGGTCTAACTATGGCTACACCTTC. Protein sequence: CAIKDAGQGGSNYGYTF.

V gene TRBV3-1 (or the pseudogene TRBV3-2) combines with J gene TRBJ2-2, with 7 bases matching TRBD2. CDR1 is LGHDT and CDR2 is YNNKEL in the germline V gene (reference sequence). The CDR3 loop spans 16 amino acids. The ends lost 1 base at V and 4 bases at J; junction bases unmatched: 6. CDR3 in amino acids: CASSQGERGGTGELFF. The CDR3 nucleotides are TGTGCCAGCAGCCAAGGGGAGCGGGGAGGCACCGGGGAGCTGTTTTTT.

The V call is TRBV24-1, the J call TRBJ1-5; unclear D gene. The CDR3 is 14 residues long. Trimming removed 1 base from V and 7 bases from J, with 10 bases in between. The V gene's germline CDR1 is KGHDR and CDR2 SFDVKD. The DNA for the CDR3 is TGTGCCACCAGTGATTTAGGTGCAGAACAGCCCCAGCATTTT. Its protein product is CATSDLGAEQPQHF.

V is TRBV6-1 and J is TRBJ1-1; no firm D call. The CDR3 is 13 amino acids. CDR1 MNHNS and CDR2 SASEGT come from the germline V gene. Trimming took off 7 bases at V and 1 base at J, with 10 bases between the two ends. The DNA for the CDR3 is TGTGCCAGCATAAAGGCAGCGAACACTGAAGCTTTCTTT. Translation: CASIKAANTEAFF.

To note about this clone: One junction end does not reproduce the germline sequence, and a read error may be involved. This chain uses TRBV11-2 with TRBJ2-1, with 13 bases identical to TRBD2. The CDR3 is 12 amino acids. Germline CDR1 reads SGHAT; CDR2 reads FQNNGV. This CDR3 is CASSAPGTSGVF. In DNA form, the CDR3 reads TGTGCCAGCAGCGCCCCCGGGACTAGCGGGGTCTTC.

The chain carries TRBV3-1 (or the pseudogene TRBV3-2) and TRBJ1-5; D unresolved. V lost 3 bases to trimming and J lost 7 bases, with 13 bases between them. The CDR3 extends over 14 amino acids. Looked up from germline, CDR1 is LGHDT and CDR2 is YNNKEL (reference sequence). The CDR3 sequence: CASSQRAEVQPQHF. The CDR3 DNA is TGTGCCAGCAGCCAGAGGGCGGAGGTCCAGCCCCAGCATTTT.